This TCR beta chain came from a study of blood T cell repertoires in COVID-19. Overall study: Researchers got acute and convalescent COVID-19 samples from the United States, Italy and Spain. PBMCs, B-cell-depleted T cells, or T cells provided the cDNA or gDNA that made up the material.

The authors' processing: Amplification of reference gene primers provided the estimated nucleated cell counts. Profiled with immunoSEQ multiplex PCR; TCRdb holds only in-frame clones, not every one. From that table come the V and J calls and clone size; the DNA was used to work out D and trimming. The data contain about 80,000 clones, more than 65% of them singletons. The CDR3 extends over 17 amino acids. The germline V and J ends were trimmed by 6 bases and 4 bases, with 19 bases remaining between them. The germline CDR1 and CDR2 sequences are MNHEY and SMNVEV (reference sequence). The source material was peripheral blood. This clonotype was sampled from a man older than 75 with acute or convalescent COVID-19. The chain has TRBV27 and TRBJ1-6; D unresolved. CDR3 residues: CASSLAPGLLYNSPLHF. In DNA, the CDR3 is TGTGCCAGCAGCCTAGCGCCTGGACTTTTATATAATTCACCCCTCCACTTT.